The next 23 T cell receptor beta chains were all read from a single sample in a study of CD8+CD57+ T cells in acquired aplastic anemia. Only patients with CD8+CD57+ cell expansion on flow cytometry were chosen for sequencing. Both TCR beta VDJ combination and CDR3 sequence profiling were carried out. Genomic DNA was the template for this profiling. TCRdb reprocessed the reads with MiXCR, giving one entry per CDR3 protein. The table has 260,000 or so distinct CDR3 sequences, about 44% seen once. The sequencing sample was made of sorted CD4+, CD8+, or CD8+CD57+ T cells (not recorded which) from PBMCs. The receptors stem from a human donor with aplastic anemia.

This clonotype was recorded at least ten times. The chain employs TRBV4-3 and TRBJ2-6; D unresolved. CDR1 and CDR2 from the germline V gene are LGHNA and YSLEER. The CDR3 is made up of 16 amino acids. Trimming shortened V by 0 bases and J by 0 bases, and 6 bases separated the two germline ends. CDR3 residues: CASSQETGSGANVLTF. The CDR3 bases are TGCGCCAGCAGCCAAGAAACGGGCTCTGGGGCCAACGTCCTGACTTTC.

This rearrangement joins TRBV7-2 to TRBJ2-3; D is unresolved. V was pared by 7 bases and J by 2 bases, with 19 bases between. This CDR3 has 16 residues. CDR1 SGHTA and CDR2 FQGNSA come from the germline V gene. Written as DNA, the CDR3 is TGTGCCAGCAAGGTAGAGGCAAGAAGGTACACAGATACGCAGTATTTT. Protein sequence: CASKVEARRYTDTQYF.

V is TRBV12-3 or TRBV12-4 and J is TRBJ2-1; D uncertain. The CDR3 has 9 residues. Deletions cut 4 bases from V and 12 bases from J, with 4 bases between. For the CDR3, the DNA is TGTGCCAGCAGTTACGGGCAGTTCTTC. Its protein product is CASSYGQFF.

The V and J genes are TRBV24-1 and TRBJ2-3, with 8 positions matching TRBD2. Germline V gives CDR1 KGHDR, CDR2 SFDVKD. The CDR3 is made up of 13 amino acids. With V trimmed by 4 bases and J by 10 bases, 6 bases remained unmatched. CDR3 residues: CATSDKGLVPQYF. CDR3 bases: TGTGCCACCAGTGACAAGGGACTAGTCCCGCAGTATTTT.

This chain links TRBV20-1 with TRBJ2-7; D possibly uses TRBD1 or TRBD2 (6 bases each). The V gene lost 3 bases and the J gene lost 3 bases, with 18 bases spanning the gap. The length of the CDR3 is 15 residues. CDR1 DFQATT and CDR2 SNEGSKA come from the germline V gene (reference sequence). CDR3 region: CSARKGGQPYYEQYF. CDR3 bases: TGCAGTGCTAGGAAAGGGGGGCAGCCATACTACGAGCAGTACTTC.

V and J are TRBV15 and TRBJ2-1; D assignment may be TRBD1 or TRBD2 (5 bases each). CDR1 is LNHNV, CDR2 YYDKDF, per germline (reference sequence). V was clipped by 0 bases and J by 4 bases, with 10 bases between them. The CDR3 length is 15 residues. CDR3 in DNA: TGTGCCACCAGCAGAGATCGAGGGGTTTACAATGAGCAGTTCTTC. It specifies CATSRDRGVYNEQFF.

There are a few counts of this clonotype. The chain uses TRBV27 and TRBJ2-7; TRBD1 aligns across 7 bases. The length of the CDR3 is 13 residues. Germline CDR1 MNHEY, CDR2 SMNVEV (reference sequence). The trim removed 5 bases at V and 3 bases at J, leaving 4 bases unmatched. This CDR3 is CASSPYRGYEQYF. DNA of the CDR3: TGTGCCAGCAGTCCCTACAGGGGCTACGAGCAGTACTTC.

The table lists this clonotype with a few counts. The V gene is TRBV30, the J gene TRBJ2-7; TRBD1 or TRBD2 may be the D gene (6 bases each). Germline CDR1 reads GTSNPN; CDR2 reads SVGIG (reference sequence). The V end lost 3 bases, the J end lost 4 bases, and 10 bases lay between the germline ends. CDR3 length: 12 residues. CDR3 coding DNA: TGTGCCTGGAGACGAGGGGGGTACGAGCAGTACTTC. Protein product: CAWRRGGYEQYF.

This clonotype has ten or more counts. The chain links TRBV11-2 to TRBJ2-3; the match to TRBD2 covers 8 bases. CDR1 is SGHAT and CDR2 is FQNNGV in the germline V gene. CDR3 length: 15 residues. V lost 7 bases to trimming and J lost 0 bases; unmatched junction nucleotides: 6. CDR3 amino acids: CASISKRGSTDTQYF. In nucleotides, the CDR3 is TGTGCCAGCATCAGCAAGCGGGGGAGCACAGATACGCAGTATTTT.

The rearrangement joins TRBV27 to TRBJ2-2; no reliable D call. Trimming left V 9 bases short and J 7 bases short, with 15 bases between. CDR3 length: 13 residues. Germline V gives CDR1 MNHEY, CDR2 SMNVEV (reference sequence). In nucleotides, the CDR3 is TGTGCCAGTAGCATTTTCGGCCGCGGGGAGCTGTTTTTT. Protein: CASSIFGRGELFF.

This clonotype was counted a few times. This could be a read error, since a much larger clone is one nucleotide away. V usage is TRBV9 and J usage is TRBJ2-1, with 9 bases aligning to TRBD1. The CDR3 runs 13 residues. Germline CDR1 is SGDLS and CDR2 is YYNGEE. After removal of 4 bases from V and 11 bases from J, the junction contained 7 bases not matched to a gene. Here the CDR3 reads CASSPRDRDKQFF. Written as DNA, the CDR3 is TGTGCCAGCAGCCCTCGGGACAGGGATAAGCAGTTCTTC. The full variable domain, its missing parts supplied by reference TRBV9 and TRBJ2-1, is DSGVTQTPKHLITATGQRVTLRCSPRSGDLSVYWYQQSLDQGLQFLIQYYNGEERAKGNILERFSAQQFPDLHSELNLSSLELGDSALYFCASSPRDRDKQFFGPGTRLTVL.

This clonotype was detected many times. V and J are TRBV28 and TRBJ1-6; D remains unclear. V lost 8 bases and J lost 8, with 13 bases in between. CDR3 length equals 13 residues. Germline loops: CDR1 MDHEN, CDR2 SYDVKM. CDR3 residues: CASEKPGDSPLHF. DNA of the CDR3: TGTGCCAGCGAAAAACCCGGGGATTCACCCCTCCACTTT.

The CDR3 loop is CASSGDRGSPLHF. In nucleotides, the CDR3 is TGTGCCAGCAGCGGGGACAGGGGTTCACCCCTCCACTTT. The V gene is TRBV2, the J gene TRBJ1-6; 10 nucleotides line up with TRBD1. This CDR3 has 13 amino acids. The trim removed 6 bases at V and 9 bases at J, leaving 2 bases unmatched. CDR1 and CDR2 (germline): SNHLY, FYNNEI.

The sample holds a few counts of this clonotype. This chain connects TRBV6-5 to TRBJ2-7; a weak D match, TRBD2 (6 bases). The CDR3 sequence is 20 residues long. The germline gives CDR1 MNHEY, CDR2 SVGAGI. The germline V and J ends were trimmed by 6 bases and 5 bases, with 35 bases remaining between them. The CDR3 DNA sequence: TGTGCCAGCAGCGTTGGGGGATCGGGACTGAGCATTTTTCGGATCCACGAGCAGTACTTC. Encoded protein: CASSVGGSGLSIFRIHEQYF.

The table lists this clonotype with a few counts. The chain is built from TRBV20-1 and TRBJ2-3, with D tentatively TRBD1 or TRBD2 (5 bases each). CDR1 and CDR2 from the germline V gene are DFQATT and SNEGSKA (reference sequence). Trimming took 6 bases from V and 3 from J, leaving 10 bases between them. CDR3 length: 12 residues. The CDR3 loop reads CSAPGPTDTQYF. The DNA of the CDR3 is TGCAGTGCACCGGGGCCGACAGATACGCAGTATTTT.

On this clonotype: A much larger clone differs by one base, so this may be a read error. The V call is TRBV4-3, the J call TRBJ1-1; the D is unclear. CDR1 and CDR2 from the germline V gene are LGHNA and YSLEER. The CDR3 extends over 15 amino acids. Between the trimmed V and J ends, which lost 2 bases and 0 bases, there was a span of 10 bases. The CDR3 sequence is CASSQYVEMNTEAFF. The CDR3 DNA follows: TGCGCCAGCAGCCAATACGTGGAAATGAACACTGAAGCTTTCTTT.

The chain uses TRBV9 and TRBJ1-2; D remains ambiguous. The CDR3 extends over 18 amino acids. Germline V CDR1 and CDR2: SGDLS, YYNGEE. Trimming cost V 0 bases and J 7 bases, with 25 bases left between them. This chain's CDR3 is CASSVVRAAPGVGFGYTF. The CDR3 DNA reads as TGTGCCAGCAGCGTAGTTCGGGCGGCTCCTGGTGTGGGCTTTGGCTACACCTTC.

Turning to this clonotype: Because it lacks the conserved phenylalanine or tryptophan at the end, this CDR3 is likely a read error. The DNA is left out, because the CDR3 cannot be placed on it with certainty; the CDR3 is given as TCRdb lists it. V gene TRBV15 combines with J gene TRBJ1-6. CDR1 and CDR2 from the germline V gene are LNHNV and YYDKDF (reference sequence). The CDR3 is 8 residues long, ends included. The CDR3 protein is CATSRASR.

This clonotype has a count of ten or more. This sequence joins TRBV20-1 and TRBJ2-7; 9 bases map to TRBD1. Trimming removed 3 bases from V and 9 bases from J; junction bases left unmatched: 12. The CDR3 loop spans 14 amino acids. Germline CDR1 and CDR2: DFQATT and SNEGSKA (reference sequence). Written as DNA, the CDR3 is TGCAGTGCTAGCCGGGACAGGGTTCGGTGGTGGCAGTACTTC. Protein: CSASRDRVRWWQYF.

The V gene is TRBV7-9, the J gene TRBJ2-1; D is perhaps TRBD1 (6 bases). V was clipped by 5 bases and J by 3 bases, with 17 bases between them. Germline CDR1 is SEHNR and CDR2 is FQNEAQ (reference sequence). The length of the CDR3 is 16 residues. The CDR3 sequence: CASSPRGPGHYNEQFF. The CDR3 coding sequence is TGTGCCAGCAGCCCCAGGGGTCCGGGACACTACAATGAGCAGTTCTTC.

The chain employs TRBV3-1 and TRBJ2-1, with unresolved D. Deletions cut 0 bases from V and 13 bases from J, with 22 bases between. The length of the CDR3 is 16 residues. In germline, CDR1 is LGHDT, CDR2 YNNKEL (reference sequence). CDR3 residues: CASSQETGLAKNIQFF. The CDR3 DNA reads TGTGCCAGCAGCCAAGAAACGGGCTTAGCCAAAAACATTCAGTTCTTC.

This clonotype has just one count. The V call is TRBV7-6, the J call TRBJ2-7; a weak D match, TRBD1 (5 bases). Germline V gene sequence: CDR1 SGHVS, CDR2 FNYEAQ. V gave up 1 base and J gave up 3 bases, with 13 bases separating them. This CDR3 has 15 residues. CDR3 coding DNA: TGTGCCAGCAGCTTAGTCGGCCAGGGCGGCTACGAGCAGTACTTC. It encodes CASSLVGQGGYEQYF.

This clonotype was picked up many times. The rearrangement joins TRBV20-1 to TRBJ2-1; TRBD2 agrees at 8 bases. Losses at the gene ends were 0 bases for V and 3 bases for J; bases not matched to a gene: 4. Germline-derived CDR1 and CDR2 are DFQATT and SNEGSKA (reference sequence). This CDR3 contains 15 residues. The DNA of the CDR3 is TGCAGTGCTAGAGATCCAGCGGGAGTCTACAATGAGCAGTTCTTC. Translation: CSARDPAGVYNEQFF.